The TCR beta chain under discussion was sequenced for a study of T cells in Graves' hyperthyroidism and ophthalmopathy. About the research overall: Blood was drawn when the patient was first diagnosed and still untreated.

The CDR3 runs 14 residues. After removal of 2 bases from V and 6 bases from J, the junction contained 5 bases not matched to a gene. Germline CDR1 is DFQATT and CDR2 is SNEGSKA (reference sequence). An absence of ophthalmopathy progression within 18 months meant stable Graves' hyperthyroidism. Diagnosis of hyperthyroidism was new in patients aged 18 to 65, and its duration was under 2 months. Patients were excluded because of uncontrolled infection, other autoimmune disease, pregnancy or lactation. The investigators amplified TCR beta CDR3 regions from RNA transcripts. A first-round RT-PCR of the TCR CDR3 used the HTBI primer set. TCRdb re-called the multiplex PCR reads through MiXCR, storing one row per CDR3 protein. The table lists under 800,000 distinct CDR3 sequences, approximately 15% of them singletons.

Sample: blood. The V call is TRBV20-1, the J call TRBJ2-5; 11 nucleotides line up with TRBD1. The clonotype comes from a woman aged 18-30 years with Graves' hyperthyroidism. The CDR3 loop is CSARMDRGLKTQYF. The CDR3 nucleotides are TGCAGTGCTAGAATGGACAGGGGGCTGAAGACCCAGTACTTC.